This T cell receptor (beta chain) was profiled in a study of blood T cell repertoires in COVID-19. For the study at large: Nucleic acid was either cDNA or gDNA, and it came from T cells, B-cell-depleted T cells, or PBMCs.

Profiling relied on immunoSEQ multiplex PCR, and the TCRdb table lists in-frame clones only, not all of them. This sample has about 35,000 clones, with around 85% found just once. J was trimmed by 5 bases and V by 5 bases; bases with no gene match: 9. CDR3 length equals 15 residues. CDR1 is LNHDA, CDR2 SQIVND, per germline (reference sequence). The material sequenced was peripheral blood. The receptor comes from a man aged 60-69 years with active or convalescent COVID-19. The chain links TRBV19 to TRBJ2-5; TRBD1 aligns across 9 bases. The CDR3: CASSSTGGSVETQYF. The CDR3 DNA reads TGTGCCAGTAGTTCGACAGGGGGGAGCGTGGAGACCCAGTACTTC. Based on the CDR3 plus reference TRBV19 and TRBJ2-5, the full variable domain is DGGITQSPKYLFRKEGQNVTLSCEQNLNHDAMYWYRQDPGQGLRLIYYSQIVNDFQKGDIAEGYSVSREKKESFPLTVTSAQKNPTAFYLCASSSTGGSVETQYFGPGTRLLVL.